This TCR beta chain was identified during a study of neoadjuvant nivolumab and ipilimumab in lung cancer. CDR1 and CDR2 (germline): MNHNY, SVGAGI (reference sequence). The CDR3 totals 13 residues. V was shortened by 0 bases and J by 3 bases, with 6 bases between the two germline ends. There are a few counts of this clone. As yet, its antigen is unknown. Study outcomes and limitations: Only two of four nivolumab-treated tumors gained richness and clonality by surgery. Blood richness before therapy tracked richness in tumors resected after neoadjuvant therapy.

The method was immunoSEQ multiplex PCR; TCRdb's version includes in-frame clones alone and lacks a portion of them. Counted here are 5,800 or so clones, roughly 61% occurring once; the ten biggest clones make up about 15%. The chain has TRBV6-6 and TRBJ2-7; the D is unclear. This clonotype originated in an adult with non-small cell lung cancer. The sequenced sample was tumor tissue, obtained after neoadjuvant nivolumab, alone or with ipilimumab, at or shortly before surgery. CDR3 sequence: CASSYSDRYEQYF. CDR3 DNA sequence: TGTGCCAGCAGTTACTCGGACCGCTACGAGCAGTACTTC.